The 24 T cell receptor beta chains below were found in one sample sequenced in a study of blood T cell repertoires in COVID-19. Assay: immunoSEQ multiplex PCR; the TCRdb copy retains only in-frame clones and omits some. The repertoire holds approximately 400,000 clones, roughly four fifths seen once, with 1.1% in the top ten. The sequenced sample consisted of peripheral blood. The receptors here all came from a human donor with acute or convalescent COVID-19. The donor label of this sample is uncertain.

For this clone: The identical CDR3 is also encoded by other nucleotide sequences in the sample. This sequence joins TRBV5-6 and TRBJ1-6, with 8 bases aligning to TRBD1. The CDR3 extends over 14 amino acids. Germline CDR1 is SGHDT and CDR2 is YYEEEE. V was pared by 3 bases and J by 6 bases, with 2 bases of the junction left unmatched. The CDR3 sequence: CASSSDRGNSPLHF. The CDR3 region has the DNA TGTGCCAGCAGCTCAGACAGGGGTAATTCACCCCTCCACTTT.

This clone was counted only a few times. The chain is built from TRBV19 and TRBJ2-6; 7 positions match TRBD1. From germline, CDR1 is LNHDA and CDR2 SQIVND (reference sequence). The ends lost 3 bases at V and 6 bases at J; junction bases unmatched: 11. This CDR3 is 17 amino acids long. CDR3 amino acids: CASSIIDRVAEANVLTF. As DNA, the CDR3 is TGTGCCAGTAGTATTATCGACAGGGTAGCTGAGGCCAACGTCCTGACTTTC.

The rearrangement links TRBV25-1 to TRBJ1-6, with TRBD1 matching over 10 bases. Unmatched junction bases numbered 1, after V lost 4 bases and J lost 10 bases. CDR3 length equals 13 residues. CDR1 is MGHDK and CDR2 is SYGVNS in the germline V gene. CDR3 DNA sequence: TGTGCCAGCAGTGGGGACAGGGGCTCACCCCTCCACTTT. It is translated as CASSGDRGSPLHF.

The chain joins TRBV28 to TRBJ2-7, with D unresolved. V was cut by 6 bases and J by 4 bases, with 13 bases left in between. There are 13 residues in the CDR3. The V gene's germline CDR1 is MDHEN and CDR2 SYDVKM. The chain's CDR3 is CASSSSTSYEQYF. CDR3 DNA sequence: TGTGCCAGCAGCTCCTCTACTTCGTACGAGCAGTACTTC. Using reference TRBV28 and TRBJ2-7 for the parts outside the CDR3, the full variable domain is DVKVTQSSRYLVKRTGEKVFLECVQDMDHENMFWYRQDPGLGLRLIYFSYDVKMKEKGDIPEGYSVSREKKERFSLILESASTNQTSMYLCASSSSTSYEQYFGPGTRLTVT.

The J gene is TRBJ1-2, the V gene TRBV5-1, with D uncertain. This CDR3 contains 13 residues. The V gene lost 0 bases and the J gene lost 3 bases, with 6 bases spanning the gap. CDR1 is SGHRS, CDR2 YFSETQ, per germline. The CDR3 sequence: CASSLVPDYGYTF. Here the CDR3 DNA reads TGCGCCAGCAGCTTGGTACCAGACTATGGCTACACCTTC.

This rearrangement joins TRBV10-1 to TRBJ1-5; 7 bases are shared with TRBD1. The CDR3 spans 13 residues. After removal of 9 bases from V and 3 bases from J, the junction contained 5 bases not matched to a gene. Per the germline V gene, CDR1 is WNHNN and CDR2 is SYGVQD (reference sequence). The DNA for the CDR3 is TGCGCCAGTTCGGGACAGATCAATCAGCCCCAGCATTTT. As protein: CASSGQINQPQHF.

The chain employs TRBV7-8 and TRBJ1-6, with 9 bases that match TRBD1. The junction had 9 bases not matched to a gene; V was cut back by 8 bases and J by 10 bases. Germline V gives CDR1 SGHVS, CDR2 FQNEAQ. The CDR3 loop spans 14 amino acids. The CDR3 DNA follows: TGTGCCAGCTGGGACAGGGCACGAGGATCACCCCTCCACTTT. Translated: CASWDRARGSPLHF.

V usage is TRBV6-5 and J usage is TRBJ1-1; D gene ambiguous. Trimming took off 2 bases at V and 1 base at J, with 8 bases between the two ends. Looked up from germline, CDR1 is MNHEY and CDR2 is SVGAGI. The CDR3 consists of 14 residues. The CDR3 region is CASSYEYSNTEAFF. The CDR3 nucleotides are TGTGCCAGCAGTTACGAGTATTCGAACACTGAAGCTTTCTTT.

V is TRBV4-1 and J is TRBJ1-5, with D unresolved. Trimming took 3 bases from V and 2 from J, leaving 8 bases between them. CDR1 and CDR2 (germline): MGHRA, YSYEKL. The CDR3 has 14 amino acids. The CDR3 loop reads CASSHFSGNQPQHF. CDR3 in DNA: TGCGCCAGCAGCCATTTTTCCGGCAATCAGCCCCAGCATTTT.

The gene calls are TRBV19 and TRBJ1-6, with 7 bases matching TRBD1. This CDR3 comprises 15 residues. J gave up 3 bases and V 4 bases, and 3 bases lay outside the gene matches. Germline V gives CDR1 LNHDA, CDR2 SQIVND (reference sequence). CDR3 DNA sequence: TGTGCCAGTAGTAAAACAGGGGTCTATAATTCACCCCTCCACTTT. Translation gives CASSKTGVYNSPLHF. The variable domain in full, completed from reference TRBV19 and TRBJ1-6, reads DGGITQSPKYLFRKEGQNVTLSCEQNLNHDAMYWYRQDPGQGLRLIYYSQIVNDFQKGDIAEGYSVSREKKESFPLTVTSAQKNPTAFYLCASSKTGVYNSPLHFGNGTRLTVT.

The chain combines TRBV2 with TRBJ1-5, with TRBD1 identical over 7 bases. Looked up from germline, CDR1 is SNHLY and CDR2 is FYNNEI. The CDR3 is made up of 13 amino acids. The V and J ends lost 6 bases and 6 bases, in that order; junction bases with no gene match: 5. The CDR3, as DNA: TGTGCCAGCAGAAGACAGGGTAGTCAGCCCCAGCATTTT. Translation gives CASRRQGSQPQHF.

The chain links TRBV2 to TRBJ2-6, with D possibly matching TRBD1 (6 bases). V was pared by 4 bases and J by 6 bases, with 10 bases between. CDR1 is SNHLY, CDR2 FYNNEI, per germline. This CDR3 has 14 residues. The CDR3, as DNA: TGTGCCAGCAGTGGGGGGCTGTCGGCCAACGTCCTGACTTTC. It specifies CASSGGLSANVLTF.

The CDR3 loop is CASSLAQGTPQHF. DNA for the CDR3: TGCGCCAGCAGCTTGGCACAGGGGACGCCCCAGCATTTT. The chain employs TRBV5-1 and TRBJ1-5; 7 bases align to TRBD1. The ends lost 0 bases at V and 9 bases at J; junction bases unmatched: 3. The CDR3 totals 13 residues. Germline CDR1 is SGHRS and CDR2 is YFSETQ.

The J gene is TRBJ2-2, the V gene TRBV11-2, with D unclear. Germline V gene sequence: CDR1 SGHAT, CDR2 FQNNGV. The CDR3 covers 16 residues. Trimming removed 6 bases from V and 1 base from J, with 15 bases in between. The CDR3 DNA reads TGTGCCAGCAGTCGATTGGGCGTGCGGAACACCGGGGAGCTGTTTTTT. This sequence encodes CASSRLGVRNTGELFF.

The V and J genes are TRBV29-1 and TRBJ1-1; 7 nucleotides line up with TRBD1. Germline V gives CDR1 SQVTM, CDR2 ANQGSEA. Unmatched junction bases numbered 11, after V lost 2 bases and J lost 11 bases. The length of the CDR3 is 13 residues. CDR3 residues: CSVEWQGGARAFF. The DNA for the CDR3 is TGCAGCGTTGAATGGCAGGGGGGAGCTCGGGCTTTCTTT.

This chain uses TRBV12-5 with TRBJ2-5; D call uncertain. Trimming took 6 bases from V and 6 from J, leaving 17 bases between them. In germline, CDR1 is LGHNT, CDR2 FRNRAP. This CDR3 has 14 amino acids. The CDR3: CASGLERTRKTQYF. The CDR3 DNA follows: TGTGCTAGTGGCCTAGAACGCACTCGGAAGACCCAGTACTTC.

In this sample, this clone turned up once. The chain couples TRBV2 to TRBJ2-7; D may be TRBD1 (7 bases). CDR1 is SNHLY and CDR2 is FYNNEI in the germline V gene. CDR3 size: 12 residues. Trimming removed 10 bases from V and 6 bases from J, with 16 bases in between. CDR3 sequence reads: CATQGGGGEQYF. The CDR3 DNA follows: TGTGCCACCCAGGGGGGTGGGGGCGAGCAGTACTTC.

This CDR3 is CAISRDRVTEAFF. CDR3 coding DNA: TGTGCCATCAGCCGGGACAGGGTAACTGAAGCTTTCTTT. This chain connects TRBV10-3 to TRBJ1-1; 9 positions match TRBD1. CDR3 size: 13 residues. The V segment lost 6 bases and the J segment 5 bases; nucleotides outside the gene matches: 4. CDR1 and CDR2 (germline): ENHRY, SYGVKD.

This chain connects TRBV13 to TRBJ2-2, with D hard to call. Trimming removed 5 bases from V and 4 bases from J, with 11 bases in between. Germline loops: CDR1 PRHDT, CDR2 FYEKMQ (reference sequence). This CDR3 comprises 14 residues. The CDR3 loop reads CASSTPRSTGELFF. The CDR3 region has the DNA TGTGCCAGCAGCACCCCACGGAGCACCGGGGAGCTGTTTTTT.

Here the CDR3 reads CASSYGGRLNTEAFF. The CDR3, as DNA: TGTGCCAGCAGCTACGGGGGACGTTTGAACACTGAAGCTTTCTTT. This chain joins TRBV5-5 and TRBJ1-1; TRBD1 might be the D (5 bases). The CDR3 sequence is 15 residues long. Germline V gives CDR1 SGHKS, CDR2 YYEKEE (reference sequence). Trimming left V 3 bases short and J 0 bases short, with 12 bases between.

This chain joins TRBV6-6 and TRBJ2-7; 7 bases map to TRBD1. Germline CDR1 reads MNHNY; CDR2 reads SVGAGI (reference sequence). The V and J ends lost 0 bases and 6 bases, in that order; junction bases with no gene match: 11. The CDR3 extends over 16 amino acids. The chain's CDR3 is CASSYSRGQGNSEQYF. The CDR3 nucleotides read TGTGCCAGCAGTTACTCGAGGGGGCAGGGTAATTCCGAGCAGTACTTC.

This clone was picked up a small number of times. The V and J genes are TRBV7-2 and TRBJ2-1, with TRBD1 as a possible D gene (5 bases). This CDR3 contains 11 residues. The V end lost 5 bases, the J end lost 12 bases, and 11 bases lay between the germline ends. Looked up from germline, CDR1 is SGHTA and CDR2 is FQGNSA. The CDR3 nucleotides are TGTGCCAGCAGCCACAGGAGTGGGCAGTTCTTC. Encoded protein: CASSHRSGQFF.

This clone turned up a few times. This chain joins TRBV5-1 and TRBJ2-3; 9 nucleotides line up with TRBD1. Germline values: CDR1 SGHRS, CDR2 YFSETQ. V was pared by 0 bases and J by 5 bases, with 10 bases of the junction left unmatched. The length of the CDR3 is 17 residues. This CDR3 is CASSLGGTGISLDTQYF. Written as DNA, the CDR3 is TGCGCCAGCAGCTTGGGCGGGACAGGGATTTCTTTAGATACGCAGTATTTT.

This clone was detected a few times. The chain links TRBV5-1 to TRBJ2-2; TRBD2 is a possible D gene (6 bases). This CDR3 spans 14 amino acids. V lost 1 base and J lost 5, with 9 bases in between. Per the germline V gene, CDR1 is SGHRS and CDR2 is YFSETQ. The CDR3 is CASSLSAGTGELFF. CDR3 nucleotide sequence: TGCGCCAGCAGCTTGTCCGCGGGGACCGGGGAGCTGTTTTTT.